The 25 T cell receptor beta chains below all came from one sample that was sequenced in a study of CD4 T cells in relation to SARS-CoV-2 and coronaviruses. No antigen has been assigned to these receptors. Data came from immunoSEQ multiplex PCR; TCRdb stores just in-frame clones and leaves some out. The table records about 36,000 clones, around 83% of them present only once. Sequencing input: naive CD4+ T cells from PBMCs, cultured in vitro. Stated subset: naive CD4+ T cells isolated by negative enrichment. These receptors were taken from an adult with COVID-19.

The table lists this clone with a count of one. The J gene is TRBJ1-3, the V gene TRBV18, with D possibly TRBD1 on 5 matching bases. CDR1 and CDR2 (germline): KGHSH, LQKENI. Trimming removed 1 base from V and 0 bases from J, with 10 bases in between. The CDR3 covers 16 residues. In nucleotides, the CDR3 is TGTGCCAGCTCACCACGTGGGGGTAACTCTGGAAACACCATATATTTT. Encoded protein: CASSPRGGNSGNTIYF.

This clone was counted a few times. At one of its ends the junction is not consistent with the germline gene, which may arise from a read error. This sequence joins TRBV12-5 and TRBJ2-1; tentatively, D is TRBD1 (6 bases). The CDR3 is 13 amino acids. Per the germline V gene, CDR1 is LGHNT and CDR2 is FRNRAP. This CDR3 is CASGNGQKNHPLF. The CDR3 region has the DNA TGTGCTAGTGGTAACGGACAGAAGAACCACCCCCTCTTC. Looking up the rest from reference TRBV12-5 and TRBJ2-1 gives the full variable domain: DARVTQTPRHKVTEMGQEVTMRCQPILGHNTVFWYRQTMMQGLELLAYFRNRAPLDDSGMPKDRFSAEMPDATLATLKIQPSEPRDSAVYFCASGNGQKNHPLFGPGTRLTVL.

The V call is TRBV5-1, the J call TRBJ2-5; D is undetermined. The V gene's germline CDR1 is SGHRS and CDR2 YFSETQ. The V and J ends lost 1 base and 4 bases respectively, with 5 bases between them. CDR3 length: 12 residues. The CDR3 region has the DNA TGCGCCAGCAGCTTGTTGAGAGAGACCCAGTACTTC. Residues: CASSLLRETQYF.

This clone has a handful of counts. V gene TRBV5-8 combines with J gene TRBJ2-1; D uncertain. The V gene's germline CDR1 is SGHTS and CDR2 YDEGEE. V lost 5 bases and J 7 bases, leaving 10 bases between the germline ends. The CDR3 extends over 12 amino acids. The CDR3 region is CASSLILNEQFF. The CDR3 DNA sequence: TGTGCCAGCAGTTTAATACTGAATGAGCAGTTCTTC.

This clone was seen a single time. The chain employs TRBV5-6 and TRBJ2-3; perhaps TRBD1 as D (6 bases). This CDR3 is built from 15 residues. Looked up from germline, CDR1 is SGHDT and CDR2 is YYEEEE. The V end lost 7 bases, the J end lost 1 base, and 16 bases lay between the germline ends. CDR3 sequence (DNA): TGTGCCAGCTGTAACAGGGAGATCCGCACAGATACGCAGTATTTT. Its translation: CASCNREIRTDTQYF.

The chain recombines TRBV28 with TRBJ2-7, with D uncertain. With 3 bases removed from V and 6 bases from J, the gap between germline ends came to 9 bases. This CDR3 comprises 12 residues. Germline CDR1 is MDHEN and CDR2 is SYDVKM. CDR3 DNA: TGTGCCAGCAGTTTGTGGGCAACCGAGCAGTACTTC. This gives the protein CASSLWATEQYF.

V is TRBV6-1 and J is TRBJ2-3; 9 nucleotides line up with TRBD1. After removal of 2 bases from V and 8 bases from J, the junction contained 5 bases not matched to a gene. The CDR3 contains 14 residues. CDR1 and CDR2 from the germline V gene are MNHNS and SASEGT. In DNA form, the CDR3 reads TGTGCCAGCAGTGAAAACAGGGGGCTTAGTACGCAGTATTTT. Encoded protein: CASSENRGLSTQYF.

The chain links TRBV19 to TRBJ2-3, with 13 bases identical to TRBD2. The junction had 8 bases not matched to a gene; V was cut back by 4 bases and J by 10 bases. The CDR3 loop spans 15 amino acids. Per the germline V gene, CDR1 is LNHDA and CDR2 is SQIVND (reference sequence). The CDR3 coding sequence is TGTGCCAGTAGTACCAGGACTAGCGGGAGCGTGGCGCAGTATTTT. Protein sequence: CASSTRTSGSVAQYF. Using reference TRBV19 and TRBJ2-3 for the parts outside the CDR3, the full variable domain is DGGITQSPKYLFRKEGQNVTLSCEQNLNHDAMYWYRQDPGQGLRLIYYSQIVNDFQKGDIAEGYSVSREKKESFPLTVTSAQKNPTAFYLCASSTRTSGSVAQYFGPGTRLTVL.

The CDR3 DNA reads TGTGCCAGCAGTTTGGTAAGTCAGCCCCAGCATTTT. This gives the protein CASSLVSQPQHF. The chain recombines TRBV28 with TRBJ1-5; D ambiguous. With 3 bases removed from V and 6 bases from J, the gap between germline ends came to 6 bases. Germline-derived CDR1 and CDR2 are MDHEN and SYDVKM. The CDR3 loop spans 12 amino acids.

This chain links TRBV5-1 with TRBJ1-4; 11 bases match TRBD1. The CDR3 runs 15 residues. CDR1 SGHRS and CDR2 YFSETQ come from the germline V gene. The trim removed 0 bases at V and 7 bases at J, leaving 2 bases unmatched. CDR3 protein: CASSLAGTGGEKLFF. CDR3 bases: TGCGCCAGCAGCTTGGCCGGGACAGGGGGTGAAAAACTGTTTTTT.

This chain uses TRBV9 with TRBJ2-5, with D hard to call. Trimming took off 0 bases at V and 3 bases at J, with 12 bases between the two ends. This CDR3 has 15 amino acids. In germline, CDR1 is SGDLS, CDR2 YYNGEE. The chain's CDR3 is CASSVAPTREETQYF. For the CDR3, the DNA is TGTGCCAGCAGCGTAGCCCCCACAAGGGAAGAGACCCAGTACTTC.

Notes on this clone: The junction departs from germline at one end; a sequencing error may be responsible. The genes are TRBV28 and TRBJ2-2; 10 bases align to TRBD2. The CDR3 sequence is 13 residues long. The germline gives CDR1 MDHEN, CDR2 SYDVKM. As DNA, the CDR3 is TGTGCCAGCAGTCCAAACCTAGCGGGAGTGTGCGTTTTT. Translating gives CASSPNLAGVCVF. The complete variable domain, with remaining parts taken from reference TRBV28 and TRBJ2-2, reads DVKVTQSSRYLVKRTGEKVFLECVQDMDHENMFWYRQDPGLGLRLIYFSYDVKMKEKGDIPEGYSVSREKKERFSLILESASTNQTSMYLCASSPNLAGVCVFGEGSRLTVL.

This chain connects TRBV19 to TRBJ2-4; a possible D gene is TRBD2 (6 bases). This CDR3 region has 13 residues. Germline-derived CDR1 and CDR2 are LNHDA and SQIVND (reference sequence). Trimming shortened V by 3 bases and J by 9 bases, and 12 bases separated the two germline ends. The CDR3 is CASSMGVSGIQYF. The DNA for the CDR3 is TGTGCCAGTAGTATGGGGGTTAGCGGCATTCAGTACTTC.

The V call is TRBV2, the J call TRBJ2-2; no reliable D call. Trimming left V 7 bases short and J 0 bases short, with 9 bases between. The CDR3 is made up of 14 amino acids. Germline lookup yields CDR1 SNHLY and CDR2 FYNNEI. Here the CDR3 reads CASTSEANTGELFF. The CDR3 DNA reads TGTGCCAGCACGAGCGAGGCGAACACCGGGGAGCTGTTTTTT. The whole variable domain, remainder taken from reference TRBV2 and TRBJ2-2, is EPEVTQTPSHQVTQMGQEVILRCVPISNHLYFYWYRQILGQKVEFLVSFYNNEISEKSEIFDDQFSVERPDGSNFTLKIRSTKLEDSAMYFCASTSEANTGELFFGEGSRLTVL.

Written as DNA, the CDR3 is TGTGCCATCAGTGAAAGAGCGGGACTCACTCTCAATGGTGAGCAGTTCTTC. Translating it yields CAISERAGLTLNGEQFF. The J gene is TRBJ2-1, the V gene TRBV10-3; 7 bases align to TRBD2. CDR1 and CDR2 from the germline V gene are ENHRY and SYGVKD. The CDR3 is made up of 17 amino acids. V trimming: 3 bases; J trimming: 9 bases; junction bases outside the gene matches: 17.

This clone was observed once. The chain employs TRBV18 and TRBJ2-7; TRBD2 matches at 7 bases. Germline V gene sequence: CDR1 KGHSH, CDR2 LQKENI. V dropped 5 bases and J dropped 2; count of bases not matched to a gene: 9. CDR3 length: 15 amino acids. CDR3 DNA: TGTGCCAGCTCAGGAGAGGGAGGGGCAACCTACGAGCAGTACTTC. Translated: CASSGEGGATYEQYF.

The chain links TRBV28 to TRBJ2-2; 7 nucleotides agree with TRBD1. The CDR3 is made up of 16 amino acids. The germline V gene encodes CDR1 MDHEN and CDR2 SYDVKM. J was trimmed by 5 bases and V by 6 bases; bases with no gene match: 12. The CDR3 region is CASSPPPGGGTGELFF. CDR3 DNA: TGTGCCAGCAGCCCCCCCCCAGGGGGTGGGACCGGGGAGCTGTTTTTT.

The chain couples TRBV7-2 to TRBJ2-3; TRBD2 matches 10 bases. V shed 4 bases and J 4 bases; nucleotides not matched to a gene: 8. The CDR3 sequence is 16 residues long. CDR1 and CDR2 from the germline V gene are SGHTA and FQGNSA. CDR3 residues: CASSSRGTSAADTQYF. CDR3 coding DNA: TGTGCCAGCAGCTCTAGGGGGACTAGCGCAGCAGATACGCAGTATTTT.

This clone came up a few times. This chain joins TRBV7-9 and TRBJ2-1; 11 bases line up with TRBD2. There are 14 residues in the CDR3. The V and J ends lost 8 bases and 3 bases, in that order; junction bases with no gene match: 3. Germline V gene sequence: CDR1 SEHNR, CDR2 FQNEAQ (reference sequence). The CDR3 DNA sequence: TGTGCCAGCTTTAGCGGGAGGGTCTACAATGAGCAGTTCTTC. Amino acid sequence: CASFSGRVYNEQFF.

The chain joins TRBV6-5 to TRBJ2-2; D ambiguous. V lost 7 bases, J lost 0 bases, and 9 bases lay in between. CDR3 length equals 14 residues. Per germline, CDR1 MNHEY and CDR2 SVGAGI. This chain's CDR3 is CASTRTANTGELFF. The CDR3 DNA follows: TGTGCCAGCACACGGACCGCGAACACCGGGGAGCTGTTTTTT.

The table lists this clone with a few counts. The junction differs from germline at one of its ends, possibly a read error. The chain links TRBV19 to TRBJ1-3; possibly TRBD1 for D (6 bases). The CDR3 consists of 15 residues. Looked up from germline, CDR1 is LNHDA and CDR2 is SQIVND (reference sequence). This CDR3 reads CASRMDPGAGNTIYF. The CDR3 DNA is TGTGCCAGTCGTATGGACCCAGGGGCCGGAAACACCATATATTTT. Looking up the rest from reference TRBV19 and TRBJ1-3 gives the full variable domain: DGGITQSPKYLFRKEGQNVTLSCEQNLNHDAMYWYRQDPGQGLRLIYYSQIVNDFQKGDIAEGYSVSREKKESFPLTVTSAQKNPTAFYLCASRMDPGAGNTIYFGEGSWLTVV.

The V call is TRBV25-1, the J call TRBJ1-2, with D unclear. The CDR3 runs to 10 residues. V shed 4 bases and J shed 5 bases, with 2 bases lying between them. CDR1 and CDR2 from the germline V gene are MGHDK and SYGVNS. This CDR3 reads CASSGYGYTF. The CDR3 DNA is TGTGCCAGCAGTGGATATGGCTACACCTTC.

This chain links TRBV19 with TRBJ1-2; a possible D gene is TRBD1 (5 bases). CDR1 LNHDA and CDR2 SQIVND come from the germline V gene (reference sequence). CDR3 length: 13 residues. The V end lost 3 bases, the J end lost 8 bases, and 13 bases lay between the germline ends. CDR3: CASSIAGGVGYTF. The CDR3 DNA sequence: TGTGCCAGTAGTATCGCAGGAGGGGTCGGCTACACCTTC.

This sequence joins TRBV5-4 and TRBJ2-1, with unresolved D. Germline CDR1 and CDR2: SGHNT and YYREEE (reference sequence). V was clipped by 0 bases and J by 4 bases, with 11 bases between them. The length of the CDR3 is 15 residues. CDR3 coding DNA: TGTGCCAGCAGCTTGGTCGCCGGATCTTACAATGAGCAGTTCTTC. It is translated as CASSLVAGSYNEQFF.

CDR3 sequence: CAWTYPPGLAGGQRIYEQYF. Here the CDR3 DNA reads TGTGCCTGGACTTATCCCCCGGGACTAGCGGGAGGCCAGAGGATCTACGAGCAGTACTTC. The chain carries TRBV30 and TRBJ2-7; 15 bases are a match to TRBD2. This CDR3 has 20 amino acids. V gave up 4 bases and J gave up 3 bases; unmatched junction bases: 19. Per the germline V gene, CDR1 is GTSNPN and CDR2 is SVGIG (reference sequence).